The 10 T cell receptor beta chains reported below all come from one sample, sequenced in a study of T-cell reconstitution after alpha-beta-depleted transplantation in children. The TCRbeta library incorporated unique molecular identifiers. TCRdb fed the PCR reads into MiXCR, producing one record per CDR3 protein. The data show around 360,000 distinct CDR3 sequences, with around 10% seen just once and about 2.3% held by the top ten. This material consisted of PBMCs from the stem cell graft donor, taken from the stem cell graft. Every receptor here comes from a human donor who donated a stem cell graft to a child with acute lymphoblastic leukemia.

At least ten counts were recorded for this clonotype. The rearrangement joins TRBV5-1 to TRBJ2-3; D gene ambiguous. Looked up from germline, CDR1 is SGHRS and CDR2 is YFSETQ. The CDR3 runs 13 residues. Between the trimmed V and J ends, which lost 0 bases and 4 bases, there was a span of 6 bases. The CDR3 is CASSLDDSDTQYF. In nucleotides, the CDR3 is TGCGCCAGCAGCTTGGACGACTCAGATACGCAGTATTTT.

This clonotype came up many times. This chain connects TRBV10-3 to TRBJ2-7, with 7 nucleotides matching TRBD1. The CDR3 has 15 amino acids. Germline V gives CDR1 ENHRY, CDR2 SYGVKD. Unmatched junction bases numbered 8, after V lost 0 bases and J lost 6 bases. The CDR3 region has the DNA TGTGCCATCAGTGAGTCGACGAGGGCAGGGGGCGAGCAGTACTTC. It specifies CAISESTRAGGEQYF.

Many counts were recorded for this clonotype. The chain links TRBV28 to TRBJ2-1; no clear D. Looked up from germline, CDR1 is MDHEN and CDR2 is SYDVKM. CDR3 size: 15 residues. With 3 bases removed from V and 0 bases from J, the gap between germline ends came to 9 bases. This CDR3 is CASSFRESSYNEQFF. The CDR3 nucleotides read TGTGCCAGCAGTTTTCGCGAGAGCTCCTACAATGAGCAGTTCTTC.

The rearrangement uses TRBV4-2 and TRBJ2-7; the D is unclear. CDR3 size: 13 residues. The germline V and J ends were trimmed by 1 base and 4 bases, with 8 bases remaining between them. The germline V gene encodes CDR1 LGHNA and CDR2 YNFKEQ. The CDR3 loop is CASSQGPGYEQYF. The CDR3 coding sequence is TGTGCCAGCAGCCAAGGTCCTGGTTACGAGCAGTACTTC.

The rearrangement links TRBV12-3 or TRBV12-4 to TRBJ2-2; D uncertain. This CDR3 is built from 13 residues. V was shortened by 4 bases and J by 4 bases, with 7 bases between the two germline ends. This CDR3 reads CASSSTPTGELFF. The CDR3 region has the DNA TGTGCCAGCAGTTCGACCCCCACCGGGGAGCTGTTTTTT.

The V call is TRBV7-2, the J call TRBJ2-3; D gene uncertain. The germline CDR1 and CDR2 sequences are SGHTA and FQGNSA. V lost 2 bases and J lost 4, with 10 bases in between. The CDR3 length is 14 residues. This CDR3 reads CASSLPRRPDTQYF. The CDR3 DNA is TGTGCCAGCAGCTTACCGAGGCGTCCAGATACGCAGTATTTT.

This clonotype has just a few counts. Germline is not matched at one junction end, which may reflect a read error. The J gene is TRBJ2-7, the V gene TRBV5-1, with 8 bases that match TRBD2. This CDR3 region has 16 residues. CDR1 is SGHRS, CDR2 YFSETQ, per germline. Here the CDR3 DNA reads TGCGTCAGCAGCTTCGAACCTCAGGGGACTAGTCCCGAGCAGTACTTC. It is translated as CVSSFEPQGTSPEQYF.

This clonotype was picked up many times. V usage is TRBV27 and J usage is TRBJ2-7; 12 bases are shared with TRBD2. The germline CDR1 and CDR2 sequences are MNHEY and SMNVEV (reference sequence). Losses at the gene ends were 3 bases for V and 4 bases for J; bases not matched to a gene: 1. This CDR3 is built from 14 residues. CDR3: CASSFLAGGYEQYF. For the CDR3, the DNA is TGTGCCAGCAGTTTCCTAGCGGGAGGGTACGAGCAGTACTTC.

This clonotype was seen a few times. The chain uses TRBV7-9 and TRBJ1-1; D may be TRBD1 (5 bases). From germline, CDR1 is SEHNR and CDR2 FQNEAQ (reference sequence). Trimming took off 5 bases at V and 3 bases at J, with 19 bases between the two ends. This CDR3 comprises 16 residues. The CDR3 sequence: CASSHLGAGRYTEAFF. The CDR3 bases are TGTGCCAGCAGCCACCTTGGGGCAGGGAGGTACACTGAAGCTTTCTTT.

The sample holds a few counts of this clonotype. The rearrangement joins TRBV27 to TRBJ2-3; TRBD2 aligns across 7 bases. J lost 6 bases, V lost 3 bases, and 6 bases had no gene match. The CDR3 covers 14 residues. Germline CDR1 is MNHEY and CDR2 is SMNVEV (reference sequence). CDR3 region: CASSFQAGSDTQYF. The CDR3 bases are TGTGCCAGCAGTTTCCAAGCGGGATCCGATACGCAGTATTTT.